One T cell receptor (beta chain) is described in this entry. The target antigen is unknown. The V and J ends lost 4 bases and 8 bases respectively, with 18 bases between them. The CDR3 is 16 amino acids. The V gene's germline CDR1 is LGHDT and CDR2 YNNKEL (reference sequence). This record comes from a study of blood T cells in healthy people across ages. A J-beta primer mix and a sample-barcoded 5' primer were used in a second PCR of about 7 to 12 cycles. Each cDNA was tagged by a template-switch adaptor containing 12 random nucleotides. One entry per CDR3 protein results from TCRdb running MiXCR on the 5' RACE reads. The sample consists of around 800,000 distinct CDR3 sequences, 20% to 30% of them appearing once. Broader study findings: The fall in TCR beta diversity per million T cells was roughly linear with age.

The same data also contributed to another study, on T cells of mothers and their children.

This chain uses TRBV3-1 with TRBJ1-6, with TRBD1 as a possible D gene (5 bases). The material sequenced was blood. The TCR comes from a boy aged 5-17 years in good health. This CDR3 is CASSRSVGARDSPLHF. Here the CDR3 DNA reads TGTGCCAGCAGCCGGAGCGTCGGGGCTCGGGATTCACCCCTCCACTTT.